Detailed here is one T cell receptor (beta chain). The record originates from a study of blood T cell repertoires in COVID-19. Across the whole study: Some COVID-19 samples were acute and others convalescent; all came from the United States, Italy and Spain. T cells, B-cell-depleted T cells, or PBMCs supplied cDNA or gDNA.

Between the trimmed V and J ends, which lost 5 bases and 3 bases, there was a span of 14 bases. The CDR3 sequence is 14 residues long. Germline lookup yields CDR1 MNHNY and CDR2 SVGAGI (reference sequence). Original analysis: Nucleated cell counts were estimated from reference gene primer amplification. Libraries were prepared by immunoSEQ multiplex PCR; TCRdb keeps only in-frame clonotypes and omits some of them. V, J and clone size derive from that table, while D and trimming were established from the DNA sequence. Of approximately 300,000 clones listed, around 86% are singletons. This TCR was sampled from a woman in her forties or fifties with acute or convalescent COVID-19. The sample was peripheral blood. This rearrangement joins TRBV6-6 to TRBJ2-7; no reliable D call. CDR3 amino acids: CASSPWVEDYEQYF. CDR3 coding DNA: TGTGCCAGCAGTCCGTGGGTAGAGGACTACGAGCAGTACTTC.